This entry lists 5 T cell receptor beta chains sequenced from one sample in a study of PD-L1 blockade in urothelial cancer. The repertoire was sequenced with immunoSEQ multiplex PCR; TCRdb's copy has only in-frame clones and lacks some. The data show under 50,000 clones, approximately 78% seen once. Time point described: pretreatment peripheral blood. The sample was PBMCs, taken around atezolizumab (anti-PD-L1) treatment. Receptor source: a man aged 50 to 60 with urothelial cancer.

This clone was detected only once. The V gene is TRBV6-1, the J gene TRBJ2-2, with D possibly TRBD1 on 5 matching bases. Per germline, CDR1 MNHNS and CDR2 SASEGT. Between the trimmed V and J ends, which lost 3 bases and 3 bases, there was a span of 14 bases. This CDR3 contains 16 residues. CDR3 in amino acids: CASSEKKTVHTGELFF. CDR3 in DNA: TGTGCCAGCAGTGAGAAGAAGACAGTACACACCGGGGAGCTGTTTTTT.

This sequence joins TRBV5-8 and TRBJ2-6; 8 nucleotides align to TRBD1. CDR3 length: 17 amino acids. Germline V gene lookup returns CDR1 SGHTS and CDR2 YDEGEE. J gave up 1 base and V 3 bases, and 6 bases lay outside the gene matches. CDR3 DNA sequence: TGTGCCAGCAGCTCCTGGACAGGGCCGTCTGGGGCCAACGTCCTGACTTTC. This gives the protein CASSSWTGPSGANVLTF.

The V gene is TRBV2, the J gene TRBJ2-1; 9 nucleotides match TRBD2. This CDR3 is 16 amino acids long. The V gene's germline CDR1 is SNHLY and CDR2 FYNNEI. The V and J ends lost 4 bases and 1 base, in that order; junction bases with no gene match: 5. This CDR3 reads CASSVVSGSSYNEQFF. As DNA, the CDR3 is TGTGCCAGCAGTGTTGTTAGCGGGAGTTCCTACAATGAGCAGTTCTTC.

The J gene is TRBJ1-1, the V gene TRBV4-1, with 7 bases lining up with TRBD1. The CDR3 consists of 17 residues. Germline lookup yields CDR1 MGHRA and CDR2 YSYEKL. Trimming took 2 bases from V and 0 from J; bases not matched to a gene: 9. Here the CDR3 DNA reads TGCGCCAGCAGCCAATCTGACAGGGCCGACGTGAACACTGAAGCTTTCTTT. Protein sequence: CASSQSDRADVNTEAFF.

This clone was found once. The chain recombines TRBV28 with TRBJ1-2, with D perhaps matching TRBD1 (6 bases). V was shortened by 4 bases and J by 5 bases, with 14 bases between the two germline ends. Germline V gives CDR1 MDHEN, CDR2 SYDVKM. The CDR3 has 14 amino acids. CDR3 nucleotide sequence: TGTGCCAGCAGTTCGGGGGGGGCAAGTTATGGCTACACCTTC. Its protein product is CASSSGGASYGYTF.